This T cell receptor (beta chain) is from a study of CD8+ T cells in alopecia areata. The treatment: oral pan-JAK inhibitor, 5-10 mg twice daily. From alopecia areata patients, lesional scalp punch biopsies and peripheral blood were collected. With regard to this clone: Its antigen is not identified.

The sequencing template was cDNA reverse transcribed from extracted RNA. Libraries were prepared by immunoSEQ multiplex PCR; TCRdb keeps only in-frame clonotypes and omits some of them. Of about 94,000 clones in the sample, over 70% were seen once. The V gene's germline CDR1 is LNHDA and CDR2 SQIVND (reference sequence). Trimming removed 6 bases from V and 2 bases from J, with 13 bases in between. The CDR3 is made up of 15 amino acids. Study observations and caveats: TCR sharing was clearer in mice than between patients, perhaps partly owing to patient HLA diversity. Tofacitinib did not eliminate many expanded lesional clones from scalp or blood.

The source material was CD8+ T cells sorted from blood, sampled around week 44, from a patient treated with tofacitinib. The receptor comes from a human donor with alopecia areata. The genes are TRBV19 and TRBJ2-2; D is perhaps TRBD1 (5 bases). The CDR3 sequence is CASSTGWANTGELFF. CDR3 nucleotide sequence: TGTGCCAGTAGCACAGGTTGGGCCAACACCGGGGAGCTGTTTTTT.